This T cell receptor beta chain was recorded in a study of beta chain features in type 1 diabetes. This CDR3 region has 14 residues. With 3 bases removed from V and 6 bases from J, the gap between germline ends came to 11 bases. Germline CDR1 and CDR2: ENHRY and SYGVKD. Investigators reverse transcribed all isolated RNA, so they sequenced expressed TCRB transcripts. Stem cell-like memory T cell samples were sequenced, and they averaged about 990,000 reads. Generated by immunoSEQ multiplex PCR, the TCRdb table keeps only in-frame clones and is missing some. Altogether about 15,000 clones are present, 43% being singletons, with the ten largest covering about 0.53%.

This receptor was identified in a woman aged 40 to 49 in good health. The V gene is TRBV10-3, the J gene TRBJ1-4; weak D call: TRBD1 (6 bases). Sample: stem cell memory CD4+ T cells from blood. CDR3 sequence: CAISESGAYEKLFF. Here the CDR3 DNA reads TGTGCCATCAGTGAATCAGGGGCTTATGAAAAACTGTTTTTT.